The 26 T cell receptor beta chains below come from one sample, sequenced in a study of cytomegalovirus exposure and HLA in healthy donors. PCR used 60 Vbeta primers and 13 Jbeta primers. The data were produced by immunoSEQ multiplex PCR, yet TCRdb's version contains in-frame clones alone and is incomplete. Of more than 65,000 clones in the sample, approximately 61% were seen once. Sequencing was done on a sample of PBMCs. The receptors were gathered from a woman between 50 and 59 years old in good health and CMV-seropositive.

CDR3 coding DNA: TGCGCCAGCAGCTCTACTAGCGGGGGTCTAGATGAGCAGTTCTTC. As protein: CASSSTSGGLDEQFF. The chain links TRBV5-1 to TRBJ2-1; 11 bases align to TRBD2. Trimming removed 3 bases from V and 8 bases from J; junction bases left unmatched: 7. Germline loops: CDR1 SGHRS, CDR2 YFSETQ. CDR3 size: 15 residues.

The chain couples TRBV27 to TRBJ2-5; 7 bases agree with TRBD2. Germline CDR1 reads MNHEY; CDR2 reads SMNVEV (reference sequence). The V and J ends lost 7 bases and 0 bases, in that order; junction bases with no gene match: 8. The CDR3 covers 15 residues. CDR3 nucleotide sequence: TGTGCCAGCAAAAAGGGACTATGGGACCAAGAGACCCAGTACTTC. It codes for CASKKGLWDQETQYF.

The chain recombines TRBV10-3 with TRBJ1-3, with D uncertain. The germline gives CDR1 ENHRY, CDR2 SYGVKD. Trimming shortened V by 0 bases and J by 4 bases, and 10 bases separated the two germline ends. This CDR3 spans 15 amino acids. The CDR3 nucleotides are TGTGCCATCAGTGAGTCGGCGGGTGCGGGAAACACCATATATTTT. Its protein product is CAISESAGAGNTIYF.

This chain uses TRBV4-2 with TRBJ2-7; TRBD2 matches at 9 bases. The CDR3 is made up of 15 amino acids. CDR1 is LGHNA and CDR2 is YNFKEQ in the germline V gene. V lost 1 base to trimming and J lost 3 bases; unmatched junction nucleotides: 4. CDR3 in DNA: TGTGCCAGCAGCCAAGCGCTAGCGGGGAGCTACGAGCAGTACTTC. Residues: CASSQALAGSYEQYF.

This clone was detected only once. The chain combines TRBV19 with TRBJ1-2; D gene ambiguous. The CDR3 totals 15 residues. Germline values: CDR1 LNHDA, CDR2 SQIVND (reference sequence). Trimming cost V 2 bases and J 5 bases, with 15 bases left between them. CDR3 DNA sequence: TGTGCCAGTAGTATACCTGCCCGCGATTCGTATGGCTACACCTTC. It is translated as CASSIPARDSYGYTF.

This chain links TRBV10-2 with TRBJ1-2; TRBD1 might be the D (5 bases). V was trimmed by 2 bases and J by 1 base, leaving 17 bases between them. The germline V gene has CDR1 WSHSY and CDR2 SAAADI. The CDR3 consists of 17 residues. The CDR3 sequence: CASSETPRGRHNYGYTF. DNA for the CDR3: TGCGCCAGCAGTGAGACCCCGCGGGGACGGCATAACTATGGCTACACCTTC.

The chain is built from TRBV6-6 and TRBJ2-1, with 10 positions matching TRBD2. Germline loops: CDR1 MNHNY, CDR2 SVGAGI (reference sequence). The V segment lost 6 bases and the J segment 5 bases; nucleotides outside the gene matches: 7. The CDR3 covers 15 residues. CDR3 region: CASSPPSGGHNEQFF. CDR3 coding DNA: TGTGCCAGCAGCCCCCCTAGCGGGGGTCACAATGAGCAGTTCTTC.

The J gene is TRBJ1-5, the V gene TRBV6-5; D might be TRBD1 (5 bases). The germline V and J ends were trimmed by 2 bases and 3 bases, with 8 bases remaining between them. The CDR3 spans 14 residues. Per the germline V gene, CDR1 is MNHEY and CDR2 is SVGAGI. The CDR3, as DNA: TGTGCCAGCAGTTACGACAGTTCCAATCAGCCCCAGCATTTT. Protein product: CASSYDSSNQPQHF.

In DNA, the CDR3 is TGTGCCAGCCTGTCCCGGGACAGGGAAGGATGCAGCACTGAAGCTTTCTTT. Amino acids: CASLSRDREGCSTEAFF. V and J are TRBV6-4 and TRBJ1-1, with 9 nucleotides matching TRBD1. Germline trimming cut 8 bases from V and 4 bases from J; bases unmatched to any gene: 17. Looked up from germline, CDR1 is MRHNA and CDR2 is SNTAGT. This CDR3 has 17 residues.

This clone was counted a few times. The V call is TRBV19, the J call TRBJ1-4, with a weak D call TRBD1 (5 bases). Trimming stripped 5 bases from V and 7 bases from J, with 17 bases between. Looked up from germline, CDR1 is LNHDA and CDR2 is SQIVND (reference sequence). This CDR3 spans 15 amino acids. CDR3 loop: CASSAPTGTGEKLFF. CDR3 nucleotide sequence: TGTGCCAGTAGTGCCCCTACAGGCACCGGTGAAAAACTGTTTTTT.

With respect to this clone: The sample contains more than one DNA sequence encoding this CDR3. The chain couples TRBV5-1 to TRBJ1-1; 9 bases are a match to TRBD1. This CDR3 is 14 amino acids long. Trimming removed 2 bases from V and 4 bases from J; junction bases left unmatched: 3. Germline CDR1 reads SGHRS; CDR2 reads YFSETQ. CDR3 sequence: CASSFGGQGTEAFF. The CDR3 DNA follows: TGCGCCAGCAGCTTCGGGGGACAGGGCACTGAAGCTTTCTTT.

Written as DNA, the CDR3 is TGTGCCAGCAGGCGACAGCTCCGTTCCTATAATTCACCCCTCCACTTT. Its protein product is CASRRQLRSYNSPLHF. The chain recombines TRBV6-6 with TRBJ1-6, with a tentative D call TRBD1 (5 bases). Trimming removed 6 bases at V and 1 base at J, with 13 bases between. Germline CDR1 reads MNHNY; CDR2 reads SVGAGI (reference sequence). This CDR3 is built from 16 residues.

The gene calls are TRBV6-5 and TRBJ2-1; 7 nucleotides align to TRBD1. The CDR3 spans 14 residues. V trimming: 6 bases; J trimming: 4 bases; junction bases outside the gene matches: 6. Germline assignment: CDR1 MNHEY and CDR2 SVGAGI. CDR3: CASRSGTVYNEQFF. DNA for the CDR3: TGTGCCAGCAGATCCGGGACAGTATACAATGAGCAGTTCTTC.

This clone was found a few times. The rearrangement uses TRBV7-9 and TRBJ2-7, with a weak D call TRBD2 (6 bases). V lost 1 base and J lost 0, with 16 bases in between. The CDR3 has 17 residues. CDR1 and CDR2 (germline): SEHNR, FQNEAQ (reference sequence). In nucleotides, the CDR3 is TGTGCCAGCAGCTTAGTATCTGGCGGGGAGAGCTCCTACGAGCAGTACTTC. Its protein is CASSLVSGGESSYEQYF.

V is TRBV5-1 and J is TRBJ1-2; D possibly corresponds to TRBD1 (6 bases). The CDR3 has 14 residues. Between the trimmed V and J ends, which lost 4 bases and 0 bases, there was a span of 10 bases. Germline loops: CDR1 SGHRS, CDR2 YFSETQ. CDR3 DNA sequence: TGCGCCAGCAGCCCGACAGGAACTAACTATGGCTACACCTTC. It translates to CASSPTGTNYGYTF.

The CDR3 nucleotides read TGTGCCAGCAGTTCCGGGGTTGGCCAGCCCCAGCATTTT. This encodes CASSSGVGQPQHF. This chain uses TRBV6-5 with TRBJ1-5; D is ambiguous. CDR3 length: 13 amino acids. Germline assignment: CDR1 MNHEY and CDR2 SVGAGI. V was clipped by 4 bases and J by 7 bases, with 11 bases between them.

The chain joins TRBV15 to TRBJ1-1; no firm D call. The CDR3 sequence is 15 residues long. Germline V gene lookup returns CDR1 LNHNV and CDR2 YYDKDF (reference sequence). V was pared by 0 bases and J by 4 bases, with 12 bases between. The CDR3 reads CATSRDNRVGTEAFF. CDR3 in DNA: TGTGCCACCAGCAGAGACAATCGGGTGGGCACTGAAGCTTTCTTT.

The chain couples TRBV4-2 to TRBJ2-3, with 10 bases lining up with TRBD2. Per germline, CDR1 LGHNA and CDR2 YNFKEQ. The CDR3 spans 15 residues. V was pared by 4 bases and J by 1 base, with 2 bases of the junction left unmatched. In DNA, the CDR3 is TGTGCCAGCAGCCCCGGGACTAGCGGCACAGATACGCAGTATTTT. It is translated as CASSPGTSGTDTQYF.

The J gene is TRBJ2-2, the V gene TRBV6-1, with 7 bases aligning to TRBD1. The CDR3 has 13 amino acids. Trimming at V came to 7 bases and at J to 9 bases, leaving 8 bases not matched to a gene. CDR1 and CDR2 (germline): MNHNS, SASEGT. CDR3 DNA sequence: TGTGCCAGCACCCTTGACAGGGACCGGGAGCTGTTTTTT. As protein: CASTLDRDRELFF.

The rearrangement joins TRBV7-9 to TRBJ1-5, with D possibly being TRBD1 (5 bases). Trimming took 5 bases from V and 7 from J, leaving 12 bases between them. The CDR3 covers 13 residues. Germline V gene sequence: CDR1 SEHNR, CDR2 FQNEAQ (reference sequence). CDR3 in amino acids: CASSLMGGQPQHF. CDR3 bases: TGTGCCAGCAGCCTCATGGGGGGACAGCCCCAGCATTTT.

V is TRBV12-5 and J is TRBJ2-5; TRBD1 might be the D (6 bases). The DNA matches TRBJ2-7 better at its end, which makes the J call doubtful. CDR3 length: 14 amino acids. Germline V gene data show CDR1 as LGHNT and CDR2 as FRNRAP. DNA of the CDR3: TGTGCTAGTGGTTTGATATCAGGGGTAGACGAGCAGTACTTC. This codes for CASGLISGVDEQYF.

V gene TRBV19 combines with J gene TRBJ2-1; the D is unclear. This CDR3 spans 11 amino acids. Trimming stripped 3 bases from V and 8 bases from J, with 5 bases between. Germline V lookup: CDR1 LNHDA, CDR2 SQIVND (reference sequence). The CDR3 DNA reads TGTGCCAGTAGTATCCGTGATGAGCAGTTCTTC. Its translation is CASSIRDEQFF.

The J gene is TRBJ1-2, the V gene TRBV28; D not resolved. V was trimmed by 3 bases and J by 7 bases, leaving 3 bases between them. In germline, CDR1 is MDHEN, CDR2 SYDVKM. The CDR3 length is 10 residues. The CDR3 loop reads CASSFVGYTF. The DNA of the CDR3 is TGTGCCAGCAGTTTCGTTGGCTACACCTTC.

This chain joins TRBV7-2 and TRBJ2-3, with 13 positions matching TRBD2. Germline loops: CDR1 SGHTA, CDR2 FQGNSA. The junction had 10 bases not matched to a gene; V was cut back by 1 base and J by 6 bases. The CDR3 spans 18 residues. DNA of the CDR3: TGTGCCAGCAGCTTAGAACCGGGACTAGCGGGGATCGGGGATACGCAGTATTTT. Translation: CASSLEPGLAGIGDTQYF.

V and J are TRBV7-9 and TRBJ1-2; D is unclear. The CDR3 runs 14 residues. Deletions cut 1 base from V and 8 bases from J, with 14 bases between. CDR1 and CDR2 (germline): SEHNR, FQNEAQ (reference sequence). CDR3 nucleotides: TGTGCCAGCAGCTTAGGAGGAGGACCTGCGGGCTACACCTTC. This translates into CASSLGGGPAGYTF.

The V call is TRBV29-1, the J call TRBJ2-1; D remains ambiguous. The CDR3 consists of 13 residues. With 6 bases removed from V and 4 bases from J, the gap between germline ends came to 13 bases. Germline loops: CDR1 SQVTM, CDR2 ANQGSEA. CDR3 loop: CSVADTVYNEQFF. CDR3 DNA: TGCAGCGTCGCTGACACAGTATACAATGAGCAGTTCTTC.